This T cell receptor (beta chain) was retrieved from a study of blood T cell repertoires in COVID-19. Across the whole study: From the United States, Italy and Spain came samples of acute and convalescent COVID-19. T cells, B-cell-depleted T cells, or PBMCs supplied cDNA or gDNA.

The authors' processing: Estimates of nucleated cell counts were drawn from the amplification of reference gene primers. Assay: immunoSEQ multiplex PCR; the TCRdb copy retains only in-frame clones and omits some. The DNA gave D and trimming, while V, J and clone size come from that table. The repertoire includes around 68,000 clones, around 86% of them detected once, and about 6.6% sits in the top ten. CDR1 is MDHEN, CDR2 SYDVKM, per germline. V lost 5 bases, J lost 3 bases, and 8 bases stayed unmatched. The CDR3 totals 15 residues. The TCR was taken from a man in his forties or fifties with active COVID-19. The J gene is TRBJ2-7, the V gene TRBV28, with 9 bases fitting TRBD1. The sequenced material came from peripheral blood. DNA for the CDR3: TGTGCCAGCAGTCTGGGGACAGGGAATAGCTACGAGCAGTACTTC. Translation: CASSLGTGNSYEQYF. The full variable domain, its missing parts supplied by reference TRBV28 and TRBJ2-7, is DVKVTQSSRYLVKRTGEKVFLECVQDMDHENMFWYRQDPGLGLRLIYFSYDVKMKEKGDIPEGYSVSREKKERFSLILESASTNQTSMYLCASSLGTGNSYEQYFGPGTRLTVT.